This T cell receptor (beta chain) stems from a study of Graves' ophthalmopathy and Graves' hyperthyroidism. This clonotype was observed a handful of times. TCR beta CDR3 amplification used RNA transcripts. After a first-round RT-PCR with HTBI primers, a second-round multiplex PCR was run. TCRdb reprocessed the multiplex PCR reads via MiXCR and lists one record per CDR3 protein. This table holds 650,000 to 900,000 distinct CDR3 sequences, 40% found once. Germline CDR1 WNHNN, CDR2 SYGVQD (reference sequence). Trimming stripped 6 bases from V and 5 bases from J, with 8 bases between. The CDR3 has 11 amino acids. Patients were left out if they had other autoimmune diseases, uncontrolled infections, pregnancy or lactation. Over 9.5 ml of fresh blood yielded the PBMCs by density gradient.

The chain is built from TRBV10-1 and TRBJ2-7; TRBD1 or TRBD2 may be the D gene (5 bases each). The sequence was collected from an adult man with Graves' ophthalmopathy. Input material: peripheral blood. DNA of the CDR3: TGCGCCAGCAGCATGGGGGACGAGCAGTACTTC. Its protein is CASSMGDEQYF.